The present TCR beta chain was sequenced within a study of PD-1 blockade in mismatch repair-deficient tumors. The study, taken as a whole, reports: After pembrolizumab, tumor-resident clones rose rapidly, then generally contracted before radiologic responses.

Sequencing was performed with immunoSEQ multiplex PCR; in TCRdb, only in-frame clones are kept and a portion is missing. The table shows over 100,000 clones, with 70% to 80% occurring only once. Every patient had mismatch repair deficiency by PCR or immunohistochemistry. A few pembrolizumab responders had their TCRs sequenced. Points on this clone: Antigen: not known.

CDR1 is SGHDN and CDR2 is FVKESK in the germline V gene. V lost 6 bases, J lost 2 bases, and 7 bases stayed unmatched. The CDR3 is 14 residues long. The TCR was taken from an adult with mismatch repair-deficient cancer. Sequencing used peripheral blood, obtained roughly 13 months after starting pembrolizumab. This chain connects TRBV14 to TRBJ2-7; 7 bases match TRBD1. CDR3 protein: CASRTRQGTYEQYF. Here the CDR3 DNA reads TGTGCCAGCAGAACCCGACAGGGTACCTACGAGCAGTACTTC.